This T cell receptor beta chain was sequenced for a study of blood T cell repertoires in COVID-19. About the research overall: Acute and convalescent COVID-19 samples came from the United States, Italy and Spain. PBMCs, B-cell-depleted T cells, or T cells provided the cDNA or gDNA that made up the material.

Clones were sequenced by immunoSEQ multiplex PCR, and TCRdb holds only the in-frame ones, with some missing. This table holds 150,000 to 200,000 clones, roughly 80% found once. J gave up 4 bases and V 5 bases, and 8 bases lay outside the gene matches. The germline V gene has CDR1 MNHNY and CDR2 SVGAGI (reference sequence). The CDR3 is 16 amino acids. The clonotype originates from a man in his sixties with active or convalescent COVID-19. The sequencing sample was made of peripheral blood. This chain uses TRBV6-6 with TRBJ1-2; 12 nucleotides match TRBD1. CDR3 residues: CASSPGQGARSYGYTF. Here the CDR3 DNA reads TGTGCCAGCAGTCCGGGACAGGGGGCGCGAAGCTATGGCTACACCTTC.